Listed below are T cell receptor beta chains from one sample, sequenced in a study of blood T cell repertoires in COVID-19. Clones were sequenced by immunoSEQ multiplex PCR, and TCRdb holds only the in-frame ones, with some missing. The table has about 250,000 clones, approximately 82% seen once. The specimen sequenced was peripheral blood. These receptor sequences come from a man in his forties with active or convalescent COVID-19. Both conserved end residues are part of each CDR3. Each record gives: J gene, clone size, V gene, D gene, CDR3 length, CDR3 protein, CDR3 DNA. A D gene is named only where the DNA matches it firmly. Part of the rows lack a size; the others show once, few, many or a class for expanded clones.

j_call: TRBJ2-7; clone_size: once; v_call: TRBV9; d_call: -; cdr3_length: 13; cdr3_aa: CASSVGGYYEQYF; cdr3_nt: TGTGCCAGCAGCGTAGGAGGATACTACGAGCAGTACTTC
j_call: TRBJ2-1; clone_size: -; v_call: TRBV19; d_call: TRBD1; cdr3_length: 12; cdr3_aa: CATGQRYNEQFF; cdr3_nt: TGTGCCACGGGACAGCGCTACAATGAGCAGTTCTTC
j_call: TRBJ2-7; clone_size: -; v_call: TRBV7-2; d_call: TRBD2; cdr3_length: 16; cdr3_aa: CASSSTPSGGTYEQYF; cdr3_nt: TGTGCCAGCAGCTCCACGCCTAGCGGAGGGACCTACGAGCAGTACTTC
j_call: TRBJ1-2; clone_size: -; v_call: TRBV24-1; d_call: -; cdr3_length: 15; cdr3_aa: CATSDSGTLNYGYTF; cdr3_nt: TGTGCCACCAGTGATTCAGGGACACTCAACTATGGCTACACCTTC
j_call: TRBJ2-7; clone_size: -; v_call: TRBV5-8; d_call: TRBD2; cdr3_length: 17; cdr3_aa: CASSLIGLAGGLNEQYF; cdr3_nt: TGTGCCAGCAGCCTGATTGGACTAGCGGGGGGGTTGAACGAGCAGTACTTC
j_call: TRBJ1-2; clone_size: -; v_call: TRBV15; d_call: -; cdr3_length: 14; cdr3_aa: CATSGVAPNYGYTF; cdr3_nt: TGTGCCACCTCCGGAGTGGCTCCTAACTATGGCTACACCTTC
j_call: TRBJ1-1; clone_size: -; v_call: TRBV29-1; d_call: -; cdr3_length: 12; cdr3_aa: CSVARGNTEAFF; cdr3_nt: TGCAGCGTTGCTCGGGGGAACACTGAAGCTTTCTTT
j_call: TRBJ1-5; clone_size: -; v_call: TRBV28; d_call: -; cdr3_length: 15; cdr3_aa: CASRDSNLGNQPQHF; cdr3_nt: TGTGCCAGCAGGGACTCTAATTTAGGCAATCAGCCCCAGCATTTT
j_call: TRBJ1-4; clone_size: -; v_call: TRBV7-2; d_call: -; cdr3_length: 15; cdr3_aa: CASSAQGIPNEKLFF; cdr3_nt: TGTGCCAGCAGCGCCCAGGGGATCCCTAATGAAAAACTGTTTTTT
j_call: TRBJ2-3; clone_size: -; v_call: TRBV19; d_call: -; cdr3_length: 14; cdr3_aa: CASSMRVGADTQYF; cdr3_nt: TGTGCCAGTAGTATGCGTGTAGGGGCAGATACGCAGTATTTT
j_call: TRBJ2-3; clone_size: -; v_call: TRBV9; d_call: TRBD2; cdr3_length: 17; cdr3_aa: CASSVVGGGTSTDTQYF; cdr3_nt: TGTGCCAGCAGCGTAGTGGGCGGGGGAACTAGCACAGATACGCAGTATTTT
j_call: TRBJ1-5; clone_size: -; v_call: TRBV28; d_call: -; cdr3_length: 12; cdr3_aa: CASRSTNQPQHF; cdr3_nt: TGTGCCAGCAGATCGACTAATCAGCCCCAGCATTTT
j_call: TRBJ1-2; clone_size: -; v_call: TRBV10-3; d_call: TRBD1; cdr3_length: 14; cdr3_aa: CAIRGQGDLYGYTF; cdr3_nt: TGTGCCATCAGGGGACAGGGGGACCTTTATGGCTACACCTTC
j_call: TRBJ1-6; clone_size: -; v_call: TRBV2; d_call: -; cdr3_length: 12; cdr3_aa: CASSEDRSPLHF; cdr3_nt: TGTGCCAGCAGTGAAGATCGTTCACCCCTCCACTTT
j_call: TRBJ2-7; clone_size: -; v_call: TRBV5-1; d_call: TRBD2; cdr3_length: 16; cdr3_aa: CASSFSEAGGSYEQYF; cdr3_nt: TGCGCCAGCAGCTTCAGTGAAGCGGGAGGCTCCTACGAGCAGTACTTC
j_call: TRBJ1-2; clone_size: -; v_call: TRBV6-5; d_call: -; cdr3_length: 15; cdr3_aa: CASRAGTQTNYGYTF; cdr3_nt: TGTGCCAGCAGAGCGGGGACCCAAACTAACTATGGCTACACCTTC
j_call: TRBJ2-3; clone_size: -; v_call: TRBV5-1; d_call: -; cdr3_length: 14; cdr3_aa: CASSLVSSEDTQYF; cdr3_nt: TGCGCCAGCAGCTTGGTCTCAAGCGAAGATACGCAGTATTTT
j_call: TRBJ1-2; clone_size: -; v_call: TRBV2; d_call: -; cdr3_length: 15; cdr3_aa: CASSEARRSNYGYTF; cdr3_nt: TGTGCCAGCAGTGAAGCGCGTAGGAGTAACTATGGCTACACCTTC
j_call: TRBJ1-4; clone_size: -; v_call: TRBV5-4; d_call: TRBD1; cdr3_length: 12; cdr3_aa: CASSFGQDELFF; cdr3_nt: TGTGCCAGCAGCTTTGGACAGGATGAACTGTTTTTT
j_call: TRBJ1-2; clone_size: -; v_call: TRBV7-2; d_call: -; cdr3_length: 14; cdr3_aa: CASSPSPLNYGYTF; cdr3_nt: TGTGCCAGCAGCCCCTCCCCCCTTAACTATGGCTACACCTTC
j_call: TRBJ1-6; clone_size: -; v_call: TRBV30; d_call: -; cdr3_length: 13; cdr3_aa: CASAEGWNSPLHF; cdr3_nt: TGTGCCTCTGCGGAGGGTTGGAATTCACCCCTCCACTTT
j_call: TRBJ2-2; clone_size: -; v_call: TRBV27; d_call: -; cdr3_length: 11; cdr3_aa: CATLNTGELFF; cdr3_nt: TGTGCCACCCTGAACACCGGGGAGCTGTTTTTT
j_call: TRBJ2-3; clone_size: -; v_call: TRBV10-3; d_call: -; cdr3_length: 15; cdr3_aa: CAISEGDSNTDTQYF; cdr3_nt: TGTGCCATCAGTGAGGGGGACTCCAACACAGATACGCAGTATTTT
j_call: TRBJ2-5; clone_size: -; v_call: TRBV13; d_call: -; cdr3_length: 13; cdr3_aa: CASSLRLGGSQYF; cdr3_nt: TGTGCCAGCAGCTTGAGGCTAGGCGGTTCCCAGTACTTC
j_call: TRBJ1-6; clone_size: -; v_call: TRBV7-2; d_call: TRBD1; cdr3_length: 14; cdr3_aa: CASSVGGRNSPLHF; cdr3_nt: TGTGCCAGCAGCGTAGGGGGCCGTAATTCACCCCTCCACTTT
j_call: TRBJ2-2; clone_size: -; v_call: TRBV19; d_call: -; cdr3_length: 14; cdr3_aa: CASSLGGHTGELFF; cdr3_nt: TGTGCCAGTAGCTTGGGGGGTCACACCGGGGAGCTGTTTTTT
j_call: TRBJ1-3; clone_size: -; v_call: TRBV28; d_call: -; cdr3_length: 17; cdr3_aa: CASSRKGQDSSGNTIYF; cdr3_nt: TGTGCCAGCAGTCGAAAGGGACAAGACAGTTCTGGAAACACCATATATTTT
j_call: TRBJ2-3; clone_size: -; v_call: TRBV5-1; d_call: -; cdr3_length: 16; cdr3_aa: CASSLRRSASTDTQYF; cdr3_nt: TGCGCCAGCAGCTTGAGACGAAGCGCAAGCACAGATACGCAGTATTTT
j_call: TRBJ2-7; clone_size: few; v_call: TRBV7-6; d_call: TRBD2; cdr3_length: 17; cdr3_aa: CASSGPAGAGPTYEQYF; cdr3_nt: TGTGCCAGCAGCGGCCCGGCAGGAGCGGGACCTACCTACGAGCAGTACTTC
j_call: TRBJ2-7; clone_size: -; v_call: TRBV6-5; d_call: TRBD1; cdr3_length: 14; cdr3_aa: CASSSWTGFYEQYF; cdr3_nt: TGTGCCAGCAGTTCTTGGACAGGGTTCTACGAGCAGTACTTC
j_call: TRBJ1-2; clone_size: -; v_call: TRBV7-8; d_call: TRBD1; cdr3_length: 15; cdr3_aa: CASSVRDRGQYGYTF; cdr3_nt: TGTGCCAGCAGCGTCCGGGACAGGGGCCAGTATGGCTACACCTTC
j_call: TRBJ1-1; clone_size: once; v_call: TRBV7-2; d_call: TRBD1; cdr3_length: 14; cdr3_aa: CASSTSGGPTEAFF; cdr3_nt: TGTGCCAGCAGTACCTCAGGGGGCCCCACTGAAGCTTTCTTT
j_call: TRBJ2-1; clone_size: -; v_call: TRBV6-2/TRBV6-3; d_call: TRBD2; cdr3_length: 16; cdr3_aa: CASSLGLAGAYNEQFF; cdr3_nt: TGTGCCAGCAGCCTTGGACTAGCGGGGGCCTACAATGAGCAGTTCTTC
j_call: TRBJ2-7; clone_size: once; v_call: TRBV7-8; d_call: -; cdr3_length: 12; cdr3_aa: CASSFGTVEQYF; cdr3_nt: TGTGCCAGCAGCTTCGGAACAGTAGAGCAGTACTTC
j_call: TRBJ1-6; clone_size: once; v_call: TRBV3-1/TRBV3-2; d_call: -; cdr3_length: 15; cdr3_aa: CASSSGRSYNSPLHF; cdr3_nt: TGTGCCAGCAGCAGCGGACGCTCCTATAATTCACCCCTCCACTTT
j_call: TRBJ2-5; clone_size: -; v_call: TRBV5-1; d_call: -; cdr3_length: 15; cdr3_aa: CASSLVGFPPETQYF; cdr3_nt: TGCGCCAGCAGCTTGGTGGGCTTCCCCCCAGAGACCCAGTACTTC
j_call: TRBJ2-5; clone_size: -; v_call: TRBV5-1; d_call: TRBD2; cdr3_length: 16; cdr3_aa: CASSSLAGAPQETQYF; cdr3_nt: TGCGCCAGCAGCTCCTTAGCGGGGGCCCCCCAAGAGACCCAGTACTTC
j_call: TRBJ2-1; clone_size: -; v_call: TRBV3-1/TRBV3-2; d_call: TRBD2; cdr3_length: 14; cdr3_aa: CASSHLAGDREQFF; cdr3_nt: TGTGCCAGCAGCCATTTGGCGGGAGATCGTGAGCAGTTCTTC
j_call: TRBJ2-7; clone_size: few; v_call: TRBV19; d_call: -; cdr3_length: 13; cdr3_aa: CASSMGLSREQYF; cdr3_nt: TGTGCCAGTAGTATGGGACTTTCGAGGGAGCAGTACTTC
j_call: TRBJ2-2; clone_size: -; v_call: TRBV19; d_call: TRBD2; cdr3_length: 16; cdr3_aa: CASSFPGGSHTGELFF; cdr3_nt: TGTGCCAGTAGCTTCCCCGGGGGGTCACACACCGGGGAGCTGTTTTTT
j_call: TRBJ1-1; clone_size: few; v_call: TRBV19; d_call: -; cdr3_length: 16; cdr3_aa: CASRFGRGRLLTEAFF; cdr3_nt: TGTGCCAGTCGTTTCGGGAGAGGTCGTTTGCTCACTGAAGCTTTCTTT
j_call: TRBJ2-7; clone_size: -; v_call: TRBV11-3; d_call: -; cdr3_length: 16; cdr3_aa: CASSLDLGAGAYEQYF; cdr3_nt: TGTGCCAGCAGCTTAGATCTTGGGGCAGGGGCCTACGAGCAGTACTTC
j_call: TRBJ1-2; clone_size: -; v_call: TRBV3-1/TRBV3-2; d_call: -; cdr3_length: 13; cdr3_aa: CASSLQGVRGYTF; cdr3_nt: TGTGCCAGCAGTCTACAGGGAGTTCGGGGCTACACCTTC
j_call: TRBJ2-7; clone_size: few; v_call: TRBV7-9; d_call: -; cdr3_length: 13; cdr3_aa: CASSLEKGGEQYF; cdr3_nt: TGTGCCAGCAGCTTAGAAAAGGGAGGCGAGCAGTACTTC
j_call: TRBJ1-5; clone_size: -; v_call: TRBV19; d_call: -; cdr3_length: 14; cdr3_aa: CASRSRGGNQPQHF; cdr3_nt: TGTGCCAGTAGATCCAGGGGCGGCAATCAGCCCCAGCATTTT
j_call: TRBJ2-3; clone_size: few; v_call: TRBV30; d_call: -; cdr3_length: 12; cdr3_aa: CAWSPSTDTQYF; cdr3_nt: TGTGCCTGGAGCCCTAGCACAGATACGCAGTATTTT
j_call: TRBJ1-2; clone_size: -; v_call: TRBV30; d_call: TRBD1; cdr3_length: 14; cdr3_aa: CAWSPGGNNYGYTF; cdr3_nt: TGTGCCTGGAGCCCAGGGGGCAATAACTATGGCTACACCTTC
j_call: TRBJ2-7; clone_size: -; v_call: TRBV5-1; d_call: TRBD2; cdr3_length: 17; cdr3_aa: CASSPGLAGGASYEQYF; cdr3_nt: TGCGCCAGCAGCCCGGGACTAGCCGGCGGAGCTTCTTACGAGCAGTACTTC